The clone carrying this T cell receptor (beta chain) turned up a few times. As handled by the study authors: The detection floor for productive clonotype frequency was 2.59 x 10-5. Sequenced by immunoSEQ multiplex PCR; TCRdb stores in-frame clones only, minus some. The DNA gave D and trimming, while V, J and clone size come from that table. This table holds more than 45,000 clones, approximately 70% found once. This entry comes from a study of STAT5B mutations in CD4+ large granular lymphocyte leukemia. The V end was cut by 6 bases, the J end by 0 bases, with 21 bases between. The CDR3 loop spans 18 amino acids. CDR1 LNHDA and CDR2 SQIVND come from the germline V gene (reference sequence).

This chain links TRBV19 with TRBJ1-5; weak D call: TRBD1 (5 bases). The TCR comes from a human donor in good health. The sequenced sample was CD4+ T cells from blood buffy coats. CDR3: CASRGDRRATYSNQPQHF. CDR3 in DNA: TGTGCCAGTAGGGGGGACCGAAGGGCTACTTATAGCAATCAGCCCCAGCATTTT. Together with reference TRBV19 and TRBJ1-5, the CDR3 gives the full variable domain: DGGITQSPKYLFRKEGQNVTLSCEQNLNHDAMYWYRQDPGQGLRLIYYSQIVNDFQKGDIAEGYSVSREKKESFPLTVTSAQKNPTAFYLCASRGDRRATYSNQPQHFGDGTRLSIL.